This T cell receptor (beta chain) was retrieved from a study of beta chain features in type 1 diabetes. For the study at large: Analysis included around 110,000,000 sorted cells drawn from all samples. Study results and limitations: High-TCR-expressing cells could be over-represented by cDNA sequencing. Moderate but significant shortening of TCRB CDR3s was recorded in all four CD4+ subsets from Type 1 diabetes patients.

This clone was seen only a few times. Antigen unknown. Isolated RNA was reverse transcribed in full, so expressed TCRB transcripts were sequenced. The table came from immunoSEQ multiplex PCR; TCRdb's copy has only in-frame clones and leaves some out. The sample consists of approximately 100,000 clones, 25% to 35% of them appearing once. The ends lost 2 bases at V and 5 bases at J; junction bases unmatched: 8. There are 15 residues in the CDR3. CDR1 LNHNV and CDR2 YYDKDF come from the germline V gene (reference sequence). The receptor comes from a woman aged 18-35 years with type 1 diabetes. The specimen sequenced was central memory CD4+ T cells from blood. The chain couples TRBV15 to TRBJ2-7, with TRBD2 matching over 8 bases. Here the CDR3 reads CATSRKPGGRHEQYV. The CDR3 coding sequence is TGTGCCACCAGCAGAAAACCGGGAGGGAGGCACGAGCAGTACGTC.